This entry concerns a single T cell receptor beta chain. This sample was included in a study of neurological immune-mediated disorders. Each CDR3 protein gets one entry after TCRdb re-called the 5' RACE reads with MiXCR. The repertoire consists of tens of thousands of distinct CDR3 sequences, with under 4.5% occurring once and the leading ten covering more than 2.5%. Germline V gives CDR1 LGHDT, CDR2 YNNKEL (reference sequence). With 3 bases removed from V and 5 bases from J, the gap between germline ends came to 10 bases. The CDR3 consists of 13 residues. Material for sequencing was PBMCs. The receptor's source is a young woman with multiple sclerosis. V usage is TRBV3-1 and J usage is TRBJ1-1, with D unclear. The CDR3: CASSQNSRTEAFF. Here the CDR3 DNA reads TGTGCCAGCAGCCAGAATTCGAGGACTGAAGCTTTCTTT.